The rows below give T cell receptor beta chains drawn from one sample of a study of blood T cells in healthy people across ages. TCRdb used MiXCR to reprocess the 5' RACE reads, holding one entry per CDR3 protein. The table records 450,000 to 600,000 distinct CDR3 sequences, over 25% of them present only once. These sequences were also reported in another study, on T cells of mothers and their children.

Material for sequencing was blood. All receptors come from a boy between 2 and 10 years old in good health. CDR3s include the opening cysteine and the closing phenylalanine or tryptophan.

v_call: TRBV25-1; cdr3_aa: CASSGSGVGYNSPLHF
v_call: TRBV20-1; cdr3_aa: CSATRGRLQETQYF
v_call: TRBV4-2; cdr3_aa: CASSQSPGVWPQHF
v_call: TRBV29-1; cdr3_aa: CSVEYKYEQYF
v_call: TRBV20-1; cdr3_aa: CSAVRDQHDEQYF
v_call: TRBV19; cdr3_aa: CASTFLDGSHYGYTF
v_call: TRBV4-2; cdr3_aa: CASSHADRATYNEQFF
v_call: TRBV5-1; cdr3_aa: CASSPGVPGEYQPQHF
v_call: TRBV7-2; cdr3_aa: CASSLVRLGATNTGELFF
v_call: TRBV24-1; cdr3_aa: CATSEGGSRGEQFF
v_call: TRBV9; cdr3_aa: CASSALAGGQSYNEQFF
v_call: TRBV20-1; cdr3_aa: CSASQTSGSTDTQYF
v_call: TRBV20-1; cdr3_aa: CSALTGGSPQETQYF
v_call: TRBV5-1; cdr3_aa: CASSLEPGIPGDTQYF
v_call: TRBV28; cdr3_aa: CASSSPLAGLYEQYF
v_call: TRBV6-2/TRBV6-3; cdr3_aa: CASSRRLAGKGNEQFF
v_call: TRBV21-1; cdr3_aa: CASSTNTGKTFF
v_call: TRBV28; cdr3_aa: CASSLSLLEQYF
v_call: TRBV6-5; cdr3_aa: CASSYLAGVHTDTQYF
v_call: TRBV5-5; cdr3_aa: CASRPDLTGIYGYTF
v_call: TRBV5-1; cdr3_aa: CASSVTGAKNIQYF
v_call: TRBV10-3; cdr3_aa: CAISGFGTSNTEAFF
v_call: TRBV7-2; cdr3_aa: CASSLLGGRAGQFF
v_call: TRBV3-1; cdr3_aa: CASSQVVLSNEQFF
v_call: TRBV12-3/TRBV12-4; cdr3_aa: CASSILAGDHNEQFF
v_call: TRBV12-3/TRBV12-4; cdr3_aa: CASSLPSGTPSTDTQYF
v_call: TRBV7-6; cdr3_aa: CASSLTAGRAGNEQFF
v_call: TRBV12-3/TRBV12-4; cdr3_aa: CASGGRRVGEKLFF
v_call: TRBV6-2/TRBV6-3; cdr3_aa: CASSDSGVDIQYF
v_call: TRBV4-1; cdr3_aa: CASSRTSGGPHGEQYF
v_call: TRBV10-3; cdr3_aa: CAISSGTSGVYNEQFF
v_call: TRBV4-3; cdr3_aa: CASSRGRGYSGANVLTF
v_call: TRBV29-1; cdr3_aa: CSVWTGWYEQYF
v_call: TRBV29-1; cdr3_aa: CSVMEGAGETQYF
v_call: TRBV6-2/TRBV6-3; cdr3_aa: CASSYSIVGPAGEQYF
v_call: TRBV7-2; cdr3_aa: CASSLNGVNEQFF
v_call: TRBV7-9; cdr3_aa: CASSFLREGEQYF
v_call: TRBV6-6; cdr3_aa: CASGPWTHEQYF
v_call: TRBV3-1; cdr3_aa: CASSQDSGDRGDNEQFF
v_call: TRBV29-1; cdr3_aa: CSGSWGETQYF
v_call: TRBV3-1; cdr3_aa: CASSQGGPRGYNEQFF
v_call: TRBV25-1; cdr3_aa: CASSDLRQGVWETQYF
v_call: TRBV5-1; cdr3_aa: CASSLEGFNEKLFF
v_call: TRBV7-2; cdr3_aa: CASRAIRETDTQYF
v_call: TRBV25-1; cdr3_aa: CASRGVVF
v_call: TRBV6-5; cdr3_aa: CASSGRGGAETQYF
v_call: TRBV12-3/TRBV12-4; cdr3_aa: CASSPGGTGNEKLFF
v_call: TRBV11-2; cdr3_aa: CASSVDLDSGAKSLIPDEKLFF
v_call: TRBV4-3; cdr3_aa: CASSQDQGLASEQYF
v_call: TRBV12-3/TRBV12-4; cdr3_aa: CASSLQLGLAGNEQFF
v_call: TRBV20-1; cdr3_aa: CSADPGGLETQYF
v_call: TRBV15; cdr3_aa: CATSLGGKNIQYF
v_call: TRBV6-2/TRBV6-3; cdr3_aa: CASSSGQITETQYF